This TCR beta chain comes out of a study of Tregs in tolerant kidney transplant recipients. Clones were read by immunoSEQ multiplex PCR, and TCRdb kept only the in-frame ones, dropping some. The sample includes about 240,000 clones, around 82% seen only once; the top ten take 0.55% to 0.65%. Germline values: CDR1 MNHEY, CDR2 SVGAGI. The CDR3 is 15 residues long. V was cut by 2 bases and J by 2 bases, with 12 bases left in between. Thawed PBMCs were FACS-sorted into unstimulated CD4+CD25+CD127- regulatory T cells, CD4+CD25- non-regulatory cells, CD4 and CD8 cells. A word on this clone: Its target is unknown.

General study results and limits: Few patients were studied, so findings need validation in larger groups. Tregs expanded with activated donor B cells seemed most donor-specific.

The material sequenced was CD4+ T cells from blood. This sequence was found in a human donor in good health. The chain couples TRBV6-5 to TRBJ2-5, with D maybe TRBD1 (6 bases). The CDR3 coding sequence is TGTGCCAGCAGTTACGTCGTAGGGGGTCAAGAGACCCAGTACTTC. Amino acid sequence: CASSYVVGGQETQYF.